This T cell receptor beta chain was identified during a study of cytomegalovirus exposure and HLA in healthy donors (dated by TCRdb to about 2017). A note on the overall study: In an earlier analysis of some 550 of the donors, around 300 Gb of sequence data and some 100 million unique TCR beta sequences from about 180 million T cells were reported. An early release covering just under 650 HLA-typed donors comprised roughly 300 gigabases of sequencing data and approximately 85 million unique TCR sequences. Of the 300 to 500 genotyped donors, 81% were placed in the genetic ancestry cluster associated with self-reported Caucasian donors. The study aimed to test whether cataloging public T cell receptors could reveal signatures of past pathogen exposure. The study profiled the T cell repertoires of about 640 subjects by immunosequencing and related them to cytomegalovirus serostatus. Along with the approximately 650-subject first cohort, a separate validation cohort of around 110 different subjects was used. To predict cytomegalovirus infection status, the study brought together high-throughput TCR immunosequencing, statistical association of individual TCRs with disease status, and machine learning. To study patterns of TCR occurrence, a later analysis re-analyzed previously published TCR beta repertoires from more than 550 donors and added high-resolution HLA genotyping. The later analysis used no new phenotypic data to find candidate immune exposures, relying instead on TCR beta sequences and their occurrence across donors. An earlier analysis of nearly 600 of the donors applied high-throughput TCR beta sequencing to assess whether each TCR beta V gene segment acted as functional or pseudogenic. Donor age, sex, ethnicity and CMV serostatus were collected together with the repertoire data. A later genetic analysis took genome-wide SNP genotypes for 398 of the 666 donors and used that subset as a discovery cohort. Every discovery cohort repertoire had been produced on one sequencing platform. Class I and class II HLA loci were covered by the typing at four-digit resolution. Typing coverage varied by locus: roughly 629-640 donors for A, B, C, DRB1 and DQB1; approximately 500 for DQA1; 600 to 610 for DPA1; around 450 for DPB1. About five DR-DQ haplotypes were treated as single units for association and clustering because of strong linkage in the cohort. Across some 400 genotyped donors of the cohort, an average of about 200,000 unique TCR beta nucleotide sequences per donor were sequenced, and approximately 17% of those sequences were non-productive.

Libraries were made using the immunoSEQ multiplex PCR assay. For the multiplex PCR, a mixture combining 60 forward primers for TCR Vbeta segments and 13 reverse primers for TCR Jbeta segments was used. The CDR3 region of rearranged TCR beta genes was amplified from genomic DNA with a multiplex PCR assay. On the Illumina HiSeq System, the amplified TCR beta libraries were sequenced as 87-base-pair reads. In the source study's methods: In a later analysis, 80 million or so unique TCR beta chains were counted across the approximately 620 repertoires, and roughly 9.9 million of these chains were shared by at least two donors. To remove PCR and sequencing errors, raw reads were error-corrected and collapsed into unique sequences using a nearest-neighbor algorithm that merged closely related sequences. V, D and J gene segments were assigned by aligning CDR3 sequences to IMGT reference sequences. Each retained sequence needed at least a six-nucleotide match to both a V gene segment and a J gene segment. A rearrangement counted as productive if the CDR3 had no stop codons and remained in frame with V and J, and every other rearrangement counted as non-productive. CDR3 was defined according to IMGT convention as the region running from the second conserved V-encoded cysteine to the conserved J-encoded phenylalanine. Sequences without an unambiguous match to a single V gene segment were excluded from the earlier analysis of almost 600 of the donors. In an earlier analysis of more than 500 of the donors, a V segment was called functional when productive rearrangements were above 56.7%, and segregating when the standard deviation between donors exceeded 5%. A statistical classification framework was built to diagnose cytomegalovirus status from the catalog of TCR beta chain sequences. V and J gene assignment, in a later analysis, came from comparing TCR nucleotide sequences with IMGT/GENE-DB human TR gene sequences. The TCRdist pipeline was used in a later analysis to assign CDR3 sequences and most-parsimonious VDJ recombination scenarios. A later analysis defined each TCR beta chain by its CDR3 amino acid sequence plus V-gene family, and excluded reads lacking a unique V-gene family. To address suspected cross-contamination and a sequencing artifact, a later analysis removed 592 highly shared, low-generation-probability nucleotide sequences. For each public chain, a later analysis derived a clonal expansion index from normalized ranks of inferred template counts within each repertoire. In a later analysis, generation probabilities were computed using a VDJ recombination model fitted to out-of-frame rearrangements, and the results were checked against IGoR. Hypergeometric tests were used in a later analysis to score TCR-TCR, TCR-HLA and TCR-CMV co-occurrence, with a repertoire-size bias correction applied to the TCR pairs. To estimate false discovery rates, a later analysis permuted the HLA or CMV assignments 20 times. A later analysis grouped co-occurring TCRs with DBSCAN, adding TCRdist sequence similarity when clustering within HLA-allele-positive subsets. Repertoires with fewer than 30,000 or more than 120,000 public chains were left out of co-occurrence clustering, as were about 5 repertoires with anomalous nucleotide sharing. TCRdb holds this immuneACCESS table with in-frame rearrangements only. Some clones are missing; in checked studies, unresolved V genes explain under half, and the rest has no known cause. That table is the source of V, J and clone size, and D and trimming were worked out from the DNA. The sample table records 100,000 or so clones; roughly 78% of these occur just once. The leading ten clones occupy 4.6% of the sample.

Here V drops 6 bases and J drops 4 bases, and the junction holds 6 bases not matched to any gene. The CDR3 goes from the cysteine to the phenylalanine over 15 residues. Only the CDR3 portion is preserved as DNA: 45 bases, with reading frame beginning at the first base. The germline V gene yields MNHEY for CDR1 and SVGAGI for CDR2. This clone was seen a handful of times. Its antigen is unknown. Base qualities are missing; no much larger clone stands one base away. On the study overall, not on this receptor specifically: A later genetic analysis reported fewer N-insertions in productive TCRs among donors in an Asian-associated ancestry cluster than the roughly 620-donor mean. A later analysis reported that several top co-occurrence clusters appeared linked to parvovirus B19, influenza, CMV and Epstein-Barr virus. Only TCR beta chains were sequenced in this cohort, and the absence of alpha or paired-chain data limited detectable features. Some IMGT-functional V segments, including TRBV6-2 and TRBV6-3, could not be told apart with the 87-base-pair reads, so those segments were excluded. Because counts were too low, roughly 16 rarely observed V segments, including chromosome 9 orphons, were excluded from the earlier analysis of under 650 of the donors. According to a later analysis, most CMV-associated TCR beta chains appeared to be HLA-restricted, and the HLA associations seemed to be driven largely by CMV exposure. V-gene and J-gene trimming of TCR beta chains was associated with a missense DCLRE1C variant in a later genetic analysis, and the association was replicated in an independent cohort. The study gave a list of 150 to 200 TCR beta chains associated with cytomegalovirus. CMV serostatus was the only immune exposure information available for the cohort. In an earlier analysis of around 600 of the donors, most TCR beta V segments were observed in productive rearrangements about 87% or about 30% of the time, broadly matching IMGT annotations. In a later analysis, the rate of TCR association differed among HLA loci, with DRB1 alleles having the most associated TCRs and HLA-C alleles having the fewest. The presence/absence analyses assumed that sequencing depth was roughly uniform across donors, and that assumption may not be true. A further reported finding was that TCR beta sequences accurately predicted the HLA-A and HLA-B alleles for most subjects in the first cohort. In a later analysis, 16,951 TCR beta sequences were associated with specific HLA alleles at a false discovery rate of 0.05. When HLA alleles, especially DR and DQ, strongly co-occurred, attributing TCR associations to individual alleles was difficult. In a later analysis, HLA-associated TCR beta chains showed more clonal expansion and lower generation probabilities than non-associated chains that were equally common. The classifier was reported to diagnose cytomegalovirus status with high specificity and sensitivity in both the original cohort and the validation cohort. Most TCR sequences were seen in very few donors, while some public TCRs were found in many individuals. In vitro tests confirmed that a few of the cytomegalovirus-associated TCR beta chains recognize cytomegalovirus antigens. Correlated functional status among segregating V segments might be attributable to linkage disequilibrium, but an unknown experimental factor could not be ruled out. A group of highly shared sequence variants was considered likely to be a technical artifact of the sequencing pipeline. Because HLA typing was missing for some donors at each locus, association tests included only the typed subset. According to the authors, the approach could potentially be generalized to other disease states and immunological phenotypes.

The cohort was made up of approximately 670 healthy bone marrow donors. At the time of sampling, all cohort members were nominally healthy, though unrecorded immune exposures were likely present. The donor tested CMV seropositive, placing the donor among the 289 seropositive members of the cohort. Every donor gave a peripheral blood sample, and the peripheral blood mononuclear cells from that sample were used for TCR beta sequencing. Genomic DNA extraction from the blood cell samples was performed with the Qiagen DNeasy Blood Extraction Kit. The specimen sequenced was PBMCs. The clonotype originates from a woman aged 40 to 50 in good health and CMV-seropositive. The receptor chain draws on TRBV6-5 and TRBJ1-2, with 12 bases in between that match TRBD1. The DNA is TGTGCCAGCAGGTCTCCGGGACAGGGGGCCTATGGCTACACCTTC. The translation is CASRSPGQGAYGYTF.